This T cell receptor beta chain emerged from a study of blood T cell repertoires in COVID-19. The repertoire was sequenced with immunoSEQ multiplex PCR; TCRdb's copy has only in-frame clones and lacks some. The sample records over 150,000 clones, 85% being singletons. The material sequenced was PBMCs or T cells enriched from blood (not recorded which). This receptor was obtained from a middle-aged man who had recovered from COVID-19.

The CDR3: CASSLGQGVFDTQYF. The CDR3 region has the DNA TGTGCCAGCAGCTTGGGACAGGGAGTTTTCGATACGCAGTATTTT. The chain combines TRBV5-4 with TRBJ2-3; 7 bases are a match to TRBD1. The germline V gene has CDR1 SGHNT and CDR2 YYREEE (reference sequence). J was trimmed by 6 bases and V by 0 bases; bases with no gene match: 7. This CDR3 contains 15 residues.